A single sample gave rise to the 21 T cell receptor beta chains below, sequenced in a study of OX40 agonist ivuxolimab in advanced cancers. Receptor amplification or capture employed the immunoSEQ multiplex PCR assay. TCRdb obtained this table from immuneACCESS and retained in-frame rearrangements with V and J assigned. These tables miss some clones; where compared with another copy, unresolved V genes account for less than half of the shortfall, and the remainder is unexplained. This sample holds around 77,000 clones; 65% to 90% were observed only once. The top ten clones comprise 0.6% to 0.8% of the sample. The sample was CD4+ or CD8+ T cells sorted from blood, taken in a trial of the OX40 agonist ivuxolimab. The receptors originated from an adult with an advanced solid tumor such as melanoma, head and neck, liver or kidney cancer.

As DNA, the CDR3 is TGCAGCGTCAAGGACAGGGGGCGTCTGAACACTGAAGCTTTCTTT. Translating it yields CSVKDRGRLNTEAFF. The chain links TRBV29-1 to TRBJ1-1; 11 bases are a match to TRBD1. The junction had 6 bases not matched to a gene; V was cut back by 6 bases and J by 0 bases. Per germline, CDR1 SQVTM and CDR2 ANQGSEA. CDR3 length: 15 amino acids.

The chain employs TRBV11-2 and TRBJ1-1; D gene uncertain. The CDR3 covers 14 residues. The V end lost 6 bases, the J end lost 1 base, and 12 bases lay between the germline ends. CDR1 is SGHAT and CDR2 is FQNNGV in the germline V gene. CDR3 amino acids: CASRLGGQNTEAFF. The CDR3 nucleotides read TGTGCCAGCAGACTAGGAGGCCAGAACACTGAAGCTTTCTTT.

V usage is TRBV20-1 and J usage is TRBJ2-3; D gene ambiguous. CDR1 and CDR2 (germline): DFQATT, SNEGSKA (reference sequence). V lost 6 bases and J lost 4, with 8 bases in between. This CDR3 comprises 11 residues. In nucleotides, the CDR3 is TGCAGTGCCCCTAGTCCAGATACGCAGTATTTT. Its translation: CSAPSPDTQYF.

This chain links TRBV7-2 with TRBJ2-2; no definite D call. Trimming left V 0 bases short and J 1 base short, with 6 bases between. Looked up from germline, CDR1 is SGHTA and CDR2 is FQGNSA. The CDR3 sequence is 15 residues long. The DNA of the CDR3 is TGTGCCAGCAGCTTAGCGACGCGGAACACCGGGGAGCTGTTTTTT. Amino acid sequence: CASSLATRNTGELFF.

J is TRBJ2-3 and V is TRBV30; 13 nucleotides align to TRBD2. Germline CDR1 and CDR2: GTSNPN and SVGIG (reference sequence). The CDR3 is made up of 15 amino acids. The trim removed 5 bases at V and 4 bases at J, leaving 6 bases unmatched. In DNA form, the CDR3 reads TGTGCCTGGCGGACTAGCGGGGGTTTCTCAGATACGCAGTATTTT. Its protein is CAWRTSGGFSDTQYF.

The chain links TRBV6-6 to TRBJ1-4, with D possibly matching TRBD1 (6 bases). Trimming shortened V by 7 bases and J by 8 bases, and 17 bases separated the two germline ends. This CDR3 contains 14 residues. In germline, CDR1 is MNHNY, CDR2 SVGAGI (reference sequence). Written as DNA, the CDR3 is TGTGCCAGCACCCCACAGGGATCGGGGGAAAAACTGTTTTTT. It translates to CASTPQGSGEKLFF.

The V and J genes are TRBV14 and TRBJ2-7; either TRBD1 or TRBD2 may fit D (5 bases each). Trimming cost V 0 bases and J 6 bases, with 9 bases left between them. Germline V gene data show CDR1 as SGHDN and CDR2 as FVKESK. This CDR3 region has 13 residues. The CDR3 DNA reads TGTGCCAGCAGCCAAGATCTGAGGGGCGAGCAGTACTTC. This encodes CASSQDLRGEQYF.

The CDR3 sequence is CASSRRGDSSEKLFF. The CDR3 nucleotides read TGTGCCAGCTCTCGACGCGGGGACTCGAGTGAAAAACTGTTTTTT. The chain is built from TRBV9 and TRBJ1-4, with D possibly matching TRBD1 (5 bases). This CDR3 contains 15 residues. Germline assignment: CDR1 SGDLS and CDR2 YYNGEE. V lost 7 bases and J 7 bases, leaving 20 bases between the germline ends. Based on the CDR3 plus reference TRBV9 and TRBJ1-4, the full variable domain is DSGVTQTPKHLITATGQRVTLRCSPRSGDLSVYWYQQSLDQGLQFLIQYYNGEERAKGNILERFSAQQFPDLHSELNLSSLELGDSALYFCASSRRGDSSEKLFFGSGTQLSVL.

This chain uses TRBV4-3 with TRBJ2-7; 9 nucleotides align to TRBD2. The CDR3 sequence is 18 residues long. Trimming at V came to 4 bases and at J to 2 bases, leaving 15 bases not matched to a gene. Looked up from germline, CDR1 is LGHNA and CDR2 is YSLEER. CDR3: CASSPSLAGGTRPYEQYF. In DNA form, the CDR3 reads TGCGCCAGCAGCCCCTCCCTGGCGGGGGGGACCCGGCCCTACGAGCAGTACTTC.

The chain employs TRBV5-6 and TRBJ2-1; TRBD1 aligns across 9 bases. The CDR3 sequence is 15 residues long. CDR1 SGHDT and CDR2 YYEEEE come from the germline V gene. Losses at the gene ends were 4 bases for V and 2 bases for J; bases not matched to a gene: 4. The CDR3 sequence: CASSPWTGAYNEQFF. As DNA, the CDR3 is TGTGCCAGCAGCCCCTGGACAGGGGCCTACAATGAGCAGTTCTTC. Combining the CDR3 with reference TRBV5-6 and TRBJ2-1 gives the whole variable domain DAGVTQSPTHLIKTRGQQVTLRCSPKSGHDTVSWYQQALGQGPQFIFQYYEEEERQRGNFPDRFSGHQFPNYSSELNVNALLLGDSALYLCASSPWTGAYNEQFFGPGTRLTVL.

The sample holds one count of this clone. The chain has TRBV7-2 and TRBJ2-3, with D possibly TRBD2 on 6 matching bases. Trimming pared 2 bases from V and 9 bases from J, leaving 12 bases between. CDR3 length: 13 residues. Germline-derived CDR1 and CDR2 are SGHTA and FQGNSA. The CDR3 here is CASSLNGGRTQYF. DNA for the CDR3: TGTGCCAGCAGCTTAAATGGGGGGAGAACGCAGTATTTT.

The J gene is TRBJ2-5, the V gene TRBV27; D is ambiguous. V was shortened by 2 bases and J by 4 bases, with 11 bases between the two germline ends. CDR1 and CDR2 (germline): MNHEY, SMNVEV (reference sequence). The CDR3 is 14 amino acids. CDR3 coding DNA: TGTGCCAGCAGTTTAACATCCGATAGAGAGACCCAGTACTTC. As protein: CASSLTSDRETQYF.

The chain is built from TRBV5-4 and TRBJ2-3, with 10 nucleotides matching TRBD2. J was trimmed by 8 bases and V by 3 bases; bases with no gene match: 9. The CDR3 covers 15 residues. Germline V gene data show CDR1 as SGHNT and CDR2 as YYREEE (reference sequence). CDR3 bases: TGTGCCAGCAGCTCCTTACTAGCGGGGTTCGGTACGCAGTATTTT. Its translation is CASSSLLAGFGTQYF.

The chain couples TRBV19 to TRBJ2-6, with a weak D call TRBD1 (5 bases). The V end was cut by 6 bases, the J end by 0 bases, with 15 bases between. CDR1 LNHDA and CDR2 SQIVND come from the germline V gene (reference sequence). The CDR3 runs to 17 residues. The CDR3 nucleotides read TGTGCCAGTAGAGGCACCTACAGGAGCTCTGGGGCCAACGTCCTGACTTTC. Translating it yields CASRGTYRSSGANVLTF.

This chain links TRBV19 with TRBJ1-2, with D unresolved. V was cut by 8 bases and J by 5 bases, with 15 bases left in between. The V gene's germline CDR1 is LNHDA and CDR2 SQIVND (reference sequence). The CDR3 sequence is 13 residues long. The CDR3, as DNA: TGTGCCAGTGCCGACGGCCGGTGGTATGGCTACACCTTC. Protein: CASADGRWYGYTF.

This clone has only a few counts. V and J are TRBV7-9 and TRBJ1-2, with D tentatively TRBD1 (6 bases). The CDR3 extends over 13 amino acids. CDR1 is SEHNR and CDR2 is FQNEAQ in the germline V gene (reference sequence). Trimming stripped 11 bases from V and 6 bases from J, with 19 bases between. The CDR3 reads CAAGARRGDGYTF. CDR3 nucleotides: TGTGCCGCGGGGGCACGGCGAGGGGATGGCTACACCTTC.

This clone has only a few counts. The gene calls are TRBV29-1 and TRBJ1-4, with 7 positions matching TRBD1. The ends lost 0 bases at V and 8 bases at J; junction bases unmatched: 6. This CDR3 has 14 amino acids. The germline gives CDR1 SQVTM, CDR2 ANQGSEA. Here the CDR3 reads CSVEDRDSREKLFF. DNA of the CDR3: TGCAGCGTTGAAGATCGGGACAGTCGAGAAAAACTGTTTTTT.

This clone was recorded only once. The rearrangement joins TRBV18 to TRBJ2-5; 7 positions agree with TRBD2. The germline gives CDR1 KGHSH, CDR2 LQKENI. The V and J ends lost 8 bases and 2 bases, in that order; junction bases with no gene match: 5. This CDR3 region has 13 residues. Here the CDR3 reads CASRRGIQETQYF. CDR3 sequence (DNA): TGTGCCAGCCGGCGGGGGATTCAAGAGACCCAGTACTTC.

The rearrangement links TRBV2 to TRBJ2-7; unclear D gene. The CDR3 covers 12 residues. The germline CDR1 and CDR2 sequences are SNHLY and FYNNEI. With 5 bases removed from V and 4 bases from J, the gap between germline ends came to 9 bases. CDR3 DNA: TGTGCCAGCAGTCCGACCGCTTACGAGCAGTACTTC. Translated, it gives CASSPTAYEQYF.

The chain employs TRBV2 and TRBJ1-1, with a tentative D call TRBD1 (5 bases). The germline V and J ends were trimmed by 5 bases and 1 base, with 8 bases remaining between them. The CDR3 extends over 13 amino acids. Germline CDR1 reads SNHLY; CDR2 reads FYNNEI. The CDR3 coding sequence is TGTGCCAGCAGTCTCGGACAGAACACTGAAGCTTTCTTT. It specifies CASSLGQNTEAFF. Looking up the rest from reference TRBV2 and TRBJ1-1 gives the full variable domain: EPEVTQTPSHQVTQMGQEVILRCVPISNHLYFYWYRQILGQKVEFLVSFYNNEISEKSEIFDDQFSVERPDGSNFTLKIRSTKLEDSAMYFCASSLGQNTEAFFGQGTRLTVV.

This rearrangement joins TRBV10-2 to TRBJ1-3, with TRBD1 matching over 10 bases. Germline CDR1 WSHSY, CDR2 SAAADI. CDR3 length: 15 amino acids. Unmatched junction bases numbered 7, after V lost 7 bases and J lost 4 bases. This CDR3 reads CASTSGDRGGNTIYF. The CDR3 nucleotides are TGCGCCAGCACGTCCGGGGACAGGGGAGGAAACACCATATATTTT.